This T cell receptor beta chain was captured in a study of cytomegalovirus exposure and HLA in healthy donors. Broader study findings: First-cohort TCR clusters were later found to tend to co-occur in the roughly 130 validation repertoires. Reportedly, diagnosis of cytomegalovirus status by the classifier showed high specificity and sensitivity. The study put around 180 TCR beta chains on its list as cytomegalovirus-associated.

The donors were in the roughly 110-subject validation cohort; that cohort was separate from the roughly 700-subject first cohort. Looked up from germline, CDR1 is MNHEY and CDR2 is SMNVEV (reference sequence). The CDR3 consists of 15 residues. V was pared by 3 bases and J by 4 bases, with 13 bases between. Repertoires were generated with immunoSEQ multiplex PCR, while TCRdb's copy carries only in-frame clones and drops some. The sample contains some 100,000 clones, about 85% of which appear only once. Comment on this clone: Antigen: not known.

The TCR originated in a man aged 18 to 29 in good health and CMV-seropositive. The chain employs TRBV27 and TRBJ1-5, with no clear D. The sequencing sample was made of PBMCs. CDR3 region: CASSLSGQRNQPQHF. CDR3 sequence (DNA): TGTGCCAGCAGTTTGAGCGGGCAGAGGAATCAGCCCCAGCATTTT.